A single sample is the source of the 15 T cell receptor beta chains below, sequenced in a study of T cells in Graves' hyperthyroidism and ophthalmopathy. Researchers took RNA transcripts and amplified the TCR beta CDR3 regions from them. An initial round of RT-PCR targeting the TCR CDR3 relied on the HTBI primer set. TCRdb re-called the multiplex PCR reads with MiXCR, one entry per CDR3 protein. The top ten hold more than 4.5% of the sample, which has 550,000 to 650,000 distinct CDR3 sequences, about 15% seen once. Material for sequencing was blood. The receptors were gathered from a woman younger than 45 with Graves' hyperthyroidism that later progressed to Graves' ophthalmopathy.

The chain recombines TRBV10-3 with TRBJ2-4; 9 bases are a match to TRBD2. The length of the CDR3 is 14 residues. V lost 6 bases, J lost 9 bases, and 9 bases stayed unmatched. Germline V gene lookup returns CDR1 ENHRY and CDR2 SYGVKD. In DNA form, the CDR3 reads TGTGCCATCAGGAGTGTTAGCGGGAGTGGCATTCAGTACTTC. It translates to CAIRSVSGSGIQYF.

The rearrangement joins TRBV15 to TRBJ1-1, with 7 bases aligning to TRBD1. The CDR3 loop spans 13 amino acids. Germline V gene data show CDR1 as LNHNV and CDR2 as YYDKDF (reference sequence). V shed 6 bases and J 4 bases; nucleotides not matched to a gene: 5. The CDR3 DNA is TGTGCCACCAGACAGGGGTCGGGCACTGAAGCTTTCTTT. It is translated as CATRQGSGTEAFF.

Worth noting for this clonotype: A much larger clonotype is one base distant, so this may be a read error. Since the CDR3 does not end with the conserved phenylalanine or tryptophan, this likely comes from a read error. The chain employs TRBV6-2 or TRBV6-3 and TRBJ1-2; weak D call: TRBD1 (5 bases). This CDR3 is 12 amino acids long. Trimming took 7 bases from V and 4 from J, leaving 10 bases between them. Looked up from germline, CDR1 is MNHEY and CDR2 is SVGEGT. The CDR3 loop is CASTGGTYGYTL. The CDR3, as DNA: TGTGCCAGCACCGGTGGGACCTATGGCTACACCCTC.

The sample holds many counts of this clonotype. The V and J genes are TRBV6-1 and TRBJ2-3; TRBD1 matches at 9 bases. Trimming at V came to 6 bases and at J to 4 bases, leaving 11 bases not matched to a gene. This CDR3 contains 16 residues. Germline V gene lookup returns CDR1 MNHNS and CDR2 SASEGT. For the CDR3, the DNA is TGTGCCAGCAGGCCAACGGGGACAGGGAGCGCAGATACGCAGTATTTT. Translating gives CASRPTGTGSADTQYF.

This sequence joins TRBV29-1 and TRBJ1-1, with D possibly being TRBD1 (6 bases). Trimming left V 1 base short and J 2 bases short, with 11 bases between. From germline, CDR1 is SQVTM and CDR2 ANQGSEA. The CDR3 extends over 14 amino acids. CDR3 in amino acids: CSVEGMGTNTEAFF. The CDR3 DNA follows: TGCAGCGTTGAAGGCATGGGGACAAACACTGAAGCTTTCTTT.

In this sample, this clonotype turned up a few times. The CDR3 bases are TGTGCCAGCAGCTCGATGGGGGAGCAGTTCTTC. This translates into CASSSMGEQFF. The chain couples TRBV5-6 to TRBJ2-1; D remains unclear. V dropped 3 bases and J dropped 10 bases, with 8 bases sitting between them. The CDR3 totals 11 residues. Germline V gene sequence: CDR1 SGHDT, CDR2 YYEEEE.

The CDR3 nucleotides are TGTGCCAGAGATTCACCCATCACAGATACGCAGTATTTT. Amino acids: CARDSPITDTQYF. The chain uses TRBV6-1 and TRBJ2-3; D uncertain. V dropped 9 bases and J dropped 2 bases, with 12 bases sitting between them. The length of the CDR3 is 13 residues. Germline loops: CDR1 MNHNS, CDR2 SASEGT.

This clonotype was recorded at least ten times. The chain employs TRBV19 and TRBJ1-4; the match to TRBD1 covers 10 bases. CDR1 is LNHDA, CDR2 SQIVND, per germline (reference sequence). CDR3 length: 14 amino acids. V shed 7 bases, J shed 8 bases, and the junction held 7 bases outside the gene matches. The chain's CDR3 is CASNPGTGDEKLFF. CDR3 in DNA: TGTGCCAGTAATCCCGGGACAGGGGACGAAAAACTGTTTTTT.

The chain joins TRBV5-6 to TRBJ2-7, with 7 bases matching TRBD2. This CDR3 has 14 residues. V was clipped by 0 bases and J by 4 bases; unmatched bases: 4. Germline values: CDR1 SGHDT, CDR2 YYEEEE. CDR3 loop: CASSLASGRYEQYF. The CDR3 nucleotides read TGTGCCAGCAGCTTGGCTAGCGGTCGTTACGAGCAGTACTTC.

The chain combines TRBV15 with TRBJ2-1; D possibly corresponds to TRBD1 (5 bases). The CDR3 covers 16 residues. Trimming took 0 bases from V and 8 from J, leaving 17 bases between them. Germline V gene data show CDR1 as LNHNV and CDR2 as YYDKDF (reference sequence). CDR3 coding DNA: TGTGCCACCAGCAGAGATGTTCAGGGTGGGTACGATGAGCAGTTCTTC. It codes for CATSRDVQGGYDEQFF.

This rearrangement joins TRBV7-9 to TRBJ1-5; D not certain. The CDR3 has 12 amino acids. Germline CDR1 SEHNR, CDR2 FQNEAQ (reference sequence). V was cut by 1 base and J by 7 bases, with 5 bases left in between. This CDR3 reads CASSLETQPQHF. CDR3 sequence (DNA): TGTGCCAGCAGCTTAGAGACACAGCCCCAGCATTTT.

Worth noting for this clonotype: A junction end diverges from the germline sequence, so it may reflect a read error. V gene TRBV7-9 combines with J gene TRBJ1-4; D gene unclear. The length of the CDR3 is 15 residues. CDR1 is SEHNR and CDR2 is FQNEAQ in the germline V gene (reference sequence). CDR3 in amino acids: CASSSDIGIGEKLLF. Written as DNA, the CDR3 is TGTGCCAGCAGCTCCGACATAGGGATTGGTGAAAAACTGCTTTTT.

Many counts were recorded for this clonotype. The chain employs TRBV29-1 and TRBJ2-2; D gene ambiguous. Trimming stripped 4 bases from V and 1 base from J, with 4 bases between. Germline V lookup: CDR1 SQVTM, CDR2 ANQGSEA. The CDR3 length is 12 residues. CDR3 coding DNA: TGCAGCGTTGGTGGGAACACCGGGGAGCTGTTTTTT. Amino acids: CSVGGNTGELFF.

V gene TRBV7-2 combines with J gene TRBJ2-5, with 10 positions matching TRBD2. Germline CDR1 and CDR2: SGHTA and FQGNSA. This CDR3 is built from 15 residues. Unmatched junction bases numbered 9, after V lost 6 bases and J lost 5 bases. The DNA of the CDR3 is TGTGCCAGCAGTTTTCTAGCGGGAGTAGCTGAGACCCAGTACTTC. Protein sequence: CASSFLAGVAETQYF.

The gene calls are TRBV6-1 and TRBJ2-7; D ambiguous. The CDR3 totals 12 residues. The V end was cut by 7 bases, the J end by 2 bases, with 9 bases between. From germline, CDR1 is MNHNS and CDR2 SASEGT. For the CDR3, the DNA is TGTGCCAGCACGGATATCCCCTACGAGCAGTACTTC. It yields the protein CASTDIPYEQYF.